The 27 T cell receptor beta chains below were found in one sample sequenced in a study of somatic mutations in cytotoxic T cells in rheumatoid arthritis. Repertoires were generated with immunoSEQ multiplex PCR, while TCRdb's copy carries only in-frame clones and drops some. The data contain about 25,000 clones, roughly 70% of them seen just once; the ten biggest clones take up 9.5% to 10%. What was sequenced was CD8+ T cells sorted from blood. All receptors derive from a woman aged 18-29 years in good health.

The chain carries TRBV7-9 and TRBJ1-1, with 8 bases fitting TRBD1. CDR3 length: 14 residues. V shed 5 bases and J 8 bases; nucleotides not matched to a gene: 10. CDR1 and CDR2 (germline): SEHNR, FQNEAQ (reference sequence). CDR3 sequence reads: CASSIRDRPTEAFF. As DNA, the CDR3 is TGTGCCAGCAGCATCCGGGACAGGCCAACCGAAGCTTTCTTT.

The CDR3 nucleotides are TGTGCCAGCAGCGTAGAAGACAGGTACTATGGCTACACCTTC. Translating it yields CASSVEDRYYGYTF. The chain recombines TRBV9 with TRBJ1-2, with D possibly matching TRBD1 (6 bases). CDR1 and CDR2 (germline): SGDLS, YYNGEE. V gave up 0 bases and J gave up 3 bases, with 9 bases separating them. The CDR3 loop spans 14 amino acids.

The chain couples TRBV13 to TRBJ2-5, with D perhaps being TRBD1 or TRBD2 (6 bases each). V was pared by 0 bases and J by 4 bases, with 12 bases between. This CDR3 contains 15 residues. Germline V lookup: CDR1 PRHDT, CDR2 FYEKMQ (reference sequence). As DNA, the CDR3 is TGTGCCAGCAGCTTAGGTCGGGGGCGCGGAGAGACCCAGTACTTC. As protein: CASSLGRGRGETQYF.

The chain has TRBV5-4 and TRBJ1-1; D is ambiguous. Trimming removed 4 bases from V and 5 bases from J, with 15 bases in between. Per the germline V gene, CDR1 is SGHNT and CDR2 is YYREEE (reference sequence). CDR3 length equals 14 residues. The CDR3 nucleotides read TGTGCCAGCAGCCCCGGGCCAGCAGTGACTGAAGCTTTCTTT. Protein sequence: CASSPGPAVTEAFF.

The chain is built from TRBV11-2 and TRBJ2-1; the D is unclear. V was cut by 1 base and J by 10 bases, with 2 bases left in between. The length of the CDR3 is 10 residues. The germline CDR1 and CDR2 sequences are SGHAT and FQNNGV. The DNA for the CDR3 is TGTGCCAGCAGCTTAGTAGAGCAGTTCTTC. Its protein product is CASSLVEQFF.

The CDR3 coding sequence is TGTGCCAGCAGGGGGACAGAGCGCGGGGATACGCAGTATTTT. Amino acid sequence: CASRGTERGDTQYF. The V and J genes are TRBV2 and TRBJ2-3; 7 bases fit TRBD1. This CDR3 has 14 amino acids. Trimming took 6 bases from V and 6 from J; bases not matched to a gene: 9. Germline-derived CDR1 and CDR2 are SNHLY and FYNNEI.

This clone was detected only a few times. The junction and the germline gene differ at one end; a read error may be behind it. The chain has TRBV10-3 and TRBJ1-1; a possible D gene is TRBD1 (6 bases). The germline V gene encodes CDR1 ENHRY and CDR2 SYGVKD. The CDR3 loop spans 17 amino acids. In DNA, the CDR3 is TGTGCCATCACTGAGAGGCCGACAGGACTCATGAACACTGAAGCTTTCTTT. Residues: CAITERPTGLMNTEAFF.

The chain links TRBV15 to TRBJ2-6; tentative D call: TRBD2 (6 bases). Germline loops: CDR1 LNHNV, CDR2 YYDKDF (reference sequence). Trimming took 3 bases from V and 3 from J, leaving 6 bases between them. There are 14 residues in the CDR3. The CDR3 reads CATSRGGGANVLTF. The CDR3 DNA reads TGTGCCACCAGCAGGGGGGGTGGGGCCAACGTCCTGACTTTC.

The CDR3 here is CASSRTATEGYTF. The CDR3 DNA reads as TGTGCCAGCAGCCGGACCGCCACCGAAGGCTACACCTTC. The chain recombines TRBV6-6 with TRBJ1-2; the D is unclear. Trimming removed 6 bases at V and 8 bases at J, with 16 bases between. CDR3 length equals 13 residues. Germline CDR1 is MNHNY and CDR2 is SVGAGI (reference sequence).

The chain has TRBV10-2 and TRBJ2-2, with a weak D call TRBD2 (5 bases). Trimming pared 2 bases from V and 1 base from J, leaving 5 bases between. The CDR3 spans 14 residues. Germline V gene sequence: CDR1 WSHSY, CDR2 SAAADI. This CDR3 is CASSERENTGELFF. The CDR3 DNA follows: TGCGCCAGCAGTGAGCGGGAGAACACCGGGGAGCTGTTTTTT.

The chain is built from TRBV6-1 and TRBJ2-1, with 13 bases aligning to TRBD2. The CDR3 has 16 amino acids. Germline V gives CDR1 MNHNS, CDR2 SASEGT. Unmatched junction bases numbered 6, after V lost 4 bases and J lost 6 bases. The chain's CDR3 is CASSVPGLAGINEQFF. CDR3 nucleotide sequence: TGTGCCAGCAGTGTACCGGGACTAGCGGGAATCAATGAGCAGTTCTTC.

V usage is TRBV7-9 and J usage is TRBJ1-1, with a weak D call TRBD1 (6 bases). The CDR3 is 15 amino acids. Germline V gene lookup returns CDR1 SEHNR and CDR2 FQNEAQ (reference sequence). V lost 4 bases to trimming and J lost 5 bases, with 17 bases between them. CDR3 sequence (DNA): TGTGCCAGCAGCTCAGGGCCGACAGGAGGGACTGAAGCTTTCTTT. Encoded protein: CASSSGPTGGTEAFF. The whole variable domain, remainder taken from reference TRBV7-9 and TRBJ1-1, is DTGVSQNPRHKITKRGQNVTFRCDPISEHNRLYWYRQTLGQGPEFLTYFQNEAQLEKSRLLSDRFSAERPKGSFSTLEIQRTEQGDSAMYLCASSSGPTGGTEAFFGQGTRLTVV.

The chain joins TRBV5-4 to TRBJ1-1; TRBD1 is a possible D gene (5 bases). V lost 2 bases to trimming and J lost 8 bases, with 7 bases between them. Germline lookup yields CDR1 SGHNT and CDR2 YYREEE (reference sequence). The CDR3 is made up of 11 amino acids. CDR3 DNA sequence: TGTGCCAGCAGCTTAAACAGGGAAGCTTTCTTT. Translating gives CASSLNREAFF.

The CDR3 spells CASTRPQKGSGSSPLHF. The CDR3 DNA sequence: TGTGCCAGCACCCGCCCCCAAAAGGGAAGCGGGAGTTCACCCCTCCACTTT. This sequence joins TRBV28 and TRBJ1-6; D is unresolved. V gave up 7 bases and J gave up 9 bases, with 25 bases separating them. Germline values: CDR1 MDHEN, CDR2 SYDVKM. The CDR3 has 17 amino acids.

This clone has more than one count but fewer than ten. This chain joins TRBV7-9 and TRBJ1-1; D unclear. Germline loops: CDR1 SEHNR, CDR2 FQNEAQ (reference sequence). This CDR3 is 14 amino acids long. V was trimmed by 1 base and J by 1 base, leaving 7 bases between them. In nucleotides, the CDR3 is TGTGCCAGCAGCTTAGATTCCAGGAACACTGAAGCTTTCTTT. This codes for CASSLDSRNTEAFF.

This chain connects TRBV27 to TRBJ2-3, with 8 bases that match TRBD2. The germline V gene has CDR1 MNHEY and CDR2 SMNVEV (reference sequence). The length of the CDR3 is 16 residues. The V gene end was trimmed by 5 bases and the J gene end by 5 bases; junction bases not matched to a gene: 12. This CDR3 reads CASSPLPGGPKDTQYF. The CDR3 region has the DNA TGTGCCAGCAGTCCACTTCCGGGAGGGCCGAAAGATACGCAGTATTTT.

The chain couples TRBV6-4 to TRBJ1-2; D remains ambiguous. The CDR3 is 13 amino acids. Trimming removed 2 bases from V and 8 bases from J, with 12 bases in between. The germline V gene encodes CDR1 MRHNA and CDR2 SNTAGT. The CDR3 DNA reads TGTGCCAGCAGTGACAGGTCAGGAGACGGCTACACCTTC. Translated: CASSDRSGDGYTF.

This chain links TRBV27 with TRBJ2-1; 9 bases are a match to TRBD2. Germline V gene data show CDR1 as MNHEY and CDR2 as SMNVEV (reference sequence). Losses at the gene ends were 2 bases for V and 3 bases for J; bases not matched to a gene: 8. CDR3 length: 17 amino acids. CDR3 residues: CASSLVLREGRYNEQFF. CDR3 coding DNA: TGTGCCAGCAGTTTAGTTCTGCGGGAGGGTCGCTACAATGAGCAGTTCTTC.

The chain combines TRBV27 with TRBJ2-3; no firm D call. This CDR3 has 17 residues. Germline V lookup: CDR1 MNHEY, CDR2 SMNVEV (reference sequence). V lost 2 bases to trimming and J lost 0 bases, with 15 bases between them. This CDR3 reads CASSLARGTTSTDTQYF. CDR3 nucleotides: TGTGCCAGCAGTTTAGCTCGTGGTACGACTAGCACAGATACGCAGTATTTT.

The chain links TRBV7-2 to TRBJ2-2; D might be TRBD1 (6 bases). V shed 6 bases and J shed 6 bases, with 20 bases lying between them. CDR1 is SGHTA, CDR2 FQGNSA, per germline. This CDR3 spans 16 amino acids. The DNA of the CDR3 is TGTGCCAGCAGATTGCCCACAGGGATCCCCCCCGGGGAGCTGTTTTTT. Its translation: CASRLPTGIPPGELFF.

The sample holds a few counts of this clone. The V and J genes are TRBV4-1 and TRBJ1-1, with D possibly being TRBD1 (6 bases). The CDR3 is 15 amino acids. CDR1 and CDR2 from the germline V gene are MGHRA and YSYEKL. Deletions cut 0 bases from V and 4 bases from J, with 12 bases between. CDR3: CASSQDRGVGTEAFF. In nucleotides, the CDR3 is TGCGCCAGCAGCCAAGATAGGGGGGTCGGCACTGAAGCTTTCTTT.

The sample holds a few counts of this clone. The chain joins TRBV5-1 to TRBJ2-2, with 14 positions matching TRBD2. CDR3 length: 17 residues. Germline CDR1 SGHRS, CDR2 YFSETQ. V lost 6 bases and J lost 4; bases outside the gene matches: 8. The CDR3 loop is CASIPGLAGEFTGELFF. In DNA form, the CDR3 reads TGCGCCAGCATACCGGGACTAGCGGGGGAATTCACCGGGGAGCTGTTTTTT.

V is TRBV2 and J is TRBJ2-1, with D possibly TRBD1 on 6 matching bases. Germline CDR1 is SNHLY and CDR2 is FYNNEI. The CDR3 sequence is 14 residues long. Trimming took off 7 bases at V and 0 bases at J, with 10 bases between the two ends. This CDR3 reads CASIRGSSYNEQFF. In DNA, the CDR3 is TGTGCCAGCATAAGGGGGAGCTCCTACAATGAGCAGTTCTTC.

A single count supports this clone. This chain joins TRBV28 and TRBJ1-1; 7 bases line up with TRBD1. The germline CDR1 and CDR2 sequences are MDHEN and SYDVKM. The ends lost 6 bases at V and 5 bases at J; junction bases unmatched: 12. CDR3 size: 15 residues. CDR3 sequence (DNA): TGTGCCAGCAGAGCCTACCGACAGGGCTATACTGAAGCTTTCTTT. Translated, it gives CASRAYRQGYTEAFF.

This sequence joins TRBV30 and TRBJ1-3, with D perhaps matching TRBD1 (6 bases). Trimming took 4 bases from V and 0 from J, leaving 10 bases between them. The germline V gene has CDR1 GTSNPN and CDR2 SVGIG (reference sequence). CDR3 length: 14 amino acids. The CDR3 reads CAWTTGYSGNTIYF. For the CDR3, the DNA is TGTGCCTGGACCACAGGGTACTCTGGAAACACCATATATTTT.

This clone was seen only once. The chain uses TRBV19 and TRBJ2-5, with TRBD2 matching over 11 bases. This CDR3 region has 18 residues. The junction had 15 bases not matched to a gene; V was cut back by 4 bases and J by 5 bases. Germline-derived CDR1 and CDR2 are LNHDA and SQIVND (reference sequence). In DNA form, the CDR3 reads TGTGCCAGTAGTAATAACCTTATAGCGGGGGGGCGACCCGAGACCCAGTACTTC. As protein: CASSNNLIAGGRPETQYF.

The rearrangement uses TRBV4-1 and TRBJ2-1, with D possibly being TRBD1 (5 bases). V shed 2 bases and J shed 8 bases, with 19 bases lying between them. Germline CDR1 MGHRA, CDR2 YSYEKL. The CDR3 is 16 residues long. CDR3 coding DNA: TGCGCCAGCAGCCAATCCTGGCCCAGGGATTGGGATGAGCAGTTCTTC. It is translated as CASSQSWPRDWDEQFF.